The source of this T cell receptor (beta chain) is a study of beta chain features in type 1 diabetes. Findings and caveats of the study: Among all four CD4+ subsets, Type 1 diabetes patients had TCRB CDR3s that were moderately but significantly shorter.

There was one heparinised blood draw per donor, averaging roughly 100 mL. Reverse transcribing all isolated RNA meant expressed TCRB transcripts were sequenced. This table comes from immunoSEQ multiplex PCR, and its TCRdb copy is limited to in-frame clones, with some not included. Altogether 25,000 to 30,000 clones are present, about 45% being singletons, with the ten largest covering 0.3% to 0.35%. Of note for this clone: The target antigen is unknown.

The sequenced material came from stem cell memory CD4+ T cells from blood. The clonotype comes from a man younger than 40 with type 1 diabetes.

In DNA, the CDR3 is TGCGCCAGCTCAGCAGGGCCTAGCACAGATACGCAGTATTTT. Amino acid sequence: CASSAGPSTDTQYF. This chain joins TRBV5-1 and TRBJ2-3, with a weak D call TRBD1 (5 bases). This CDR3 is built from 14 residues. Trimming removed 7 bases from V and 0 bases from J, with 12 bases in between. Looked up from germline, CDR1 is SGHRS and CDR2 is YFSETQ.